The entry below gives a single T cell receptor beta chain sequence along with its context. The data belong to a study of OX40 agonist ivuxolimab in advanced cancers. About the research overall: Hepatocellular carcinoma, melanoma, renal cell or head and neck cancer occurred in dose-escalation patients.

TCRdb keeps only in-frame clones here, not all; method: immunoSEQ multiplex PCR. Altogether 80,000 to 100,000 clones are present, 75% to 90% being singletons, with the ten largest covering around 0.82%. The CDR3 totals 15 residues. Germline V gene lookup returns CDR1 MNHEY and CDR2 SVGAGI. Trimming cost V 6 bases and J 2 bases, with 14 bases left between them. The sequence derives from an adult with an advanced solid tumor such as melanoma, head and neck, liver or kidney cancer. The chain employs TRBV6-5 and TRBJ1-5; D is perhaps TRBD1 (5 bases). The sample here was CD4+ or CD8+ T cells sorted from blood, taken in a trial of the OX40 agonist ivuxolimab. CDR3 amino acids: CASSWTFKGNQPQHF. The CDR3 region has the DNA TGTGCCAGCAGCTGGACATTCAAGGGCAATCAGCCCCAGCATTTT.